Following are 8 T cell receptor beta chains from one sample sequenced in a study of blood T cell repertoires in COVID-19. Assay: immunoSEQ multiplex PCR; the TCRdb copy retains only in-frame clones and omits some. The sample records fewer than 700,000 clones, roughly 89% being singletons. Sequenced input: peripheral blood. The receptors derive from a woman between 50 and 59 years old with COVID-19, enrolled during active disease.

The chain recombines TRBV7-9 with TRBJ2-7; 9 bases align to TRBD1. The J segment lost 2 bases and the V segment lost 5 bases, leaving 10 bases of the junction unmatched. Germline CDR1 and CDR2: SEHNR and FQNEAQ (reference sequence). CDR3 length: 16 amino acids. The DNA for the CDR3 is TGTGCCAGCAGCCCCAGGGACAGGGAAGGCCCCTACGAGCAGTACTTC. It encodes CASSPRDREGPYEQYF.

The genes are TRBV6-6 and TRBJ1-1, with D unresolved. Germline V gene data show CDR1 as MNHNY and CDR2 as SVGAGI (reference sequence). This CDR3 region has 12 residues. V was shortened by 5 bases and J by 4 bases, with 8 bases between the two germline ends. The CDR3 loop is CASSTLLTEAFF. The CDR3 coding sequence is TGTGCCAGCAGTACTTTACTCACTGAAGCTTTCTTT.

The J gene is TRBJ2-7, the V gene TRBV19; 7 bases are shared with TRBD2. V shed 5 bases, J shed 2 bases, and the junction held 12 bases outside the gene matches. CDR1 LNHDA and CDR2 SQIVND come from the germline V gene (reference sequence). CDR3 length: 16 amino acids. The DNA of the CDR3 is TGTGCCAGTAGTCGCCCGGGGGGTATCCATCCCTACGAGCAGTACTTC. Its protein is CASSRPGGIHPYEQYF.

The V and J genes are TRBV3-1 (or the pseudogene TRBV3-2) and TRBJ2-1; 7 bases fit TRBD2. The CDR3 is made up of 16 amino acids. Germline CDR1 is LGHDT and CDR2 is YNNKEL (reference sequence). Unmatched junction bases numbered 13, after V lost 1 base and J lost 10 bases. DNA of the CDR3: TGTGCCAGCAGCCAAGGGCGGGGGTTGGCCTCCGGGGAGCAGTTCTTC. Encoded protein: CASSQGRGLASGEQFF.

The CDR3 DNA is TGTGCCAGCAAGGGGAAACTAGCGGGGGTACCCGGGGAGCTGTTTTTT. It translates to CASKGKLAGVPGELFF. V usage is TRBV2 and J usage is TRBJ2-2, with 11 bases aligning to TRBD2. After removal of 7 bases from V and 6 bases from J, the junction contained 10 bases not matched to a gene. The CDR3 extends over 16 amino acids. The germline V gene has CDR1 SNHLY and CDR2 FYNNEI.

In DNA, the CDR3 is TGTGCCAGCAGATTCGGGACAGGCTCTAATGAAAAACTGTTTTTT. Translated, it gives CASRFGTGSNEKLFF. The gene calls are TRBV2 and TRBJ1-4, with 8 bases aligning to TRBD1. The V gene's germline CDR1 is SNHLY and CDR2 FYNNEI. The CDR3 contains 15 residues. Losses at the gene ends were 6 bases for V and 3 bases for J; bases not matched to a gene: 6.

The chain recombines TRBV2 with TRBJ1-1; unclear D gene. Germline CDR1 SNHLY, CDR2 FYNNEI. With 8 bases removed from V and 5 bases from J, the gap between germline ends came to 12 bases. The CDR3 is 12 residues long. The CDR3 reads CASLSGGTEAFF. The CDR3 DNA sequence: TGTGCCAGCTTGTCAGGAGGAACTGAAGCTTTCTTT.

V and J are TRBV30 and TRBJ1-1; TRBD1 might be the D (6 bases). The CDR3 extends over 15 amino acids. From germline, CDR1 is GTSNPN and CDR2 SVGIG (reference sequence). V lost 0 bases to trimming and J lost 5 bases, with 16 bases between them. This chain's CDR3 is CAWSVGGPGGTEAFF. The CDR3 bases are TGTGCCTGGAGTGTAGGGGGTCCGGGGGGGACTGAAGCTTTCTTT.